The 5 T cell receptor beta chains below all came from one sample that was sequenced in a study of control samples from healthy donors and cancer patients (TCRdb year 2020). The library was produced with the immunoSEQ multiplex PCR assay. In its TCRdb copy, this immuneACCESS table keeps in-frame sequences only and misses some clones. Where compared with another copy, unresolved V genes explain less than half of these, and the others have no known cause. The sample table lists roughly 100,000 clones, about 91% of them with a count of one. The top ten hold 2% to 3% of the sample. The sequencing sample was made of blood. The source is a woman aged 18-35 years in good health.

This clone occurred a few times. The chain joins TRBV6-4 to TRBJ2-1; D might be TRBD2 (5 bases). Germline CDR1 reads MRHNA; CDR2 reads SNTAGT. V dropped 2 bases and J dropped 7 bases, with 12 bases sitting between them. This CDR3 has 14 residues. The CDR3 is CASSDVGDRNEQFF. In DNA, the CDR3 is TGTGCCAGCAGTGACGTGGGAGATCGGAATGAGCAGTTCTTC.

The chain carries TRBV24-1 and TRBJ1-5, with D possibly matching TRBD1 (5 bases). The length of the CDR3 is 13 residues. The ends were cut back, 5 bases at V and 5 bases at J, with 9 bases in the middle. Germline CDR1 and CDR2: KGHDR and SFDVKD. The CDR3 here is CATSGPGYQPQHF. The CDR3, as DNA: TGTGCCACCAGTGGGCCAGGGTATCAGCCCCAGCATTTT.

The chain is built from TRBV6-2 or TRBV6-3 and TRBJ2-5; a weak D match, TRBD1 (6 bases). Germline V lookup: CDR1 MNHEY, CDR2 SVGEGT. The CDR3 spans 13 residues. Between the trimmed V and J ends, which lost 6 bases and 2 bases, there was a span of 10 bases. CDR3 sequence: CASSRDTQETQYF. CDR3 in DNA: TGTGCCAGCAGCCGGGACACTCAAGAGACCCAGTACTTC.

J is TRBJ2-7 and V is TRBV5-1; D unclear. This CDR3 is 16 amino acids long. V was pared by 0 bases and J by 3 bases, with 16 bases between. In germline, CDR1 is SGHRS, CDR2 YFSETQ. CDR3 residues: CASSLGRSGSLYEQYF. CDR3 coding DNA: TGCGCCAGCAGCTTGGGGAGAAGTGGGTCCCTCTACGAGCAGTACTTC.

Of note for this clone: The sample holds other DNA sequences that translate to the same CDR3. The V and J genes are TRBV24-1 and TRBJ2-5, with no clear D. The V and J ends lost 4 bases and 1 base respectively, with 9 bases between them. This CDR3 has 14 residues. CDR1 KGHDR and CDR2 SFDVKD come from the germline V gene. CDR3 DNA sequence: TGTGCCACCAGTGACCCTGGTACCCAAGAGACCCAGTACTTC. Protein: CATSDPGTQETQYF.